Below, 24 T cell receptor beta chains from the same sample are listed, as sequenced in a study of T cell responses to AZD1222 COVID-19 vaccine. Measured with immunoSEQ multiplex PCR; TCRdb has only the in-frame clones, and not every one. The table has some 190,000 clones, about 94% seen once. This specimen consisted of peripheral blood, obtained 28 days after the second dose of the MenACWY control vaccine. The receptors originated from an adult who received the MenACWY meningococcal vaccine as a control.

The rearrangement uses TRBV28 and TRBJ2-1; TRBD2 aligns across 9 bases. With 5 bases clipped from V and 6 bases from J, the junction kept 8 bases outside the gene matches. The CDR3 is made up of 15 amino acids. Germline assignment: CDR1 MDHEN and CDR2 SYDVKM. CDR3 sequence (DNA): TGTGCCAGCAGTCTCGGGACTAGCCGAGGCAATGAGCAGTTCTTC. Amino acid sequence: CASSLGTSRGNEQFF. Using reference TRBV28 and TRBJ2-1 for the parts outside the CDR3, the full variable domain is DVKVTQSSRYLVKRTGEKVFLECVQDMDHENMFWYRQDPGLGLRLIYFSYDVKMKEKGDIPEGYSVSREKKERFSLILESASTNQTSMYLCASSLGTSRGNEQFFGPGTRLTVL.

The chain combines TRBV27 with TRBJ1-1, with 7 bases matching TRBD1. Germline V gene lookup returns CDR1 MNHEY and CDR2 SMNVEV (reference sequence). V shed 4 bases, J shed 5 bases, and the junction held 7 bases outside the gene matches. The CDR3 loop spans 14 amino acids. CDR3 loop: CASSSSQGFTEAFF. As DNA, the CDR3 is TGTGCCAGCAGTTCATCACAGGGGTTTACTGAAGCTTTCTTT.

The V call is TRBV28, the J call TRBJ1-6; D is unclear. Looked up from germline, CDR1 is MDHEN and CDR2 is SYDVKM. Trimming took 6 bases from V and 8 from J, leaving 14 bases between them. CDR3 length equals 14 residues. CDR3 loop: CASSLARNDSPLHF. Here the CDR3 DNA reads TGTGCCAGCAGCCTAGCGCGGAATGATTCACCCCTCCACTTT.

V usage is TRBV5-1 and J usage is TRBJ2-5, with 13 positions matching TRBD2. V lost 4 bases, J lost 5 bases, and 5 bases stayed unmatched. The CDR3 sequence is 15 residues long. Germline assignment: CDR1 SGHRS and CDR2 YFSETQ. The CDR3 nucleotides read TGCGCCAGCAGCCGGACTAGCGGGAGTTTGGAGACCCAGTACTTC. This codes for CASSRTSGSLETQYF.

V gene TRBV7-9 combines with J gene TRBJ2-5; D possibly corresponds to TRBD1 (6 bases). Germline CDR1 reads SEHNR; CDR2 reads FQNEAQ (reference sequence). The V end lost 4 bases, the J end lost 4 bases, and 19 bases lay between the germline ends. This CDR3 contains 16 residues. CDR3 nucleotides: TGTGCCAGCAGCTCGCCGGGACAAGGCCAAGGAGAGACCCAGTACTTC. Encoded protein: CASSSPGQGQGETQYF. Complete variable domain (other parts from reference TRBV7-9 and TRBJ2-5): DTGVSQNPRHKITKRGQNVTFRCDPISEHNRLYWYRQTLGQGPEFLTYFQNEAQLEKSRLLSDRFSAERPKGSFSTLEIQRTEQGDSAMYLCASSSPGQGQGETQYFGPGTRLLVL.

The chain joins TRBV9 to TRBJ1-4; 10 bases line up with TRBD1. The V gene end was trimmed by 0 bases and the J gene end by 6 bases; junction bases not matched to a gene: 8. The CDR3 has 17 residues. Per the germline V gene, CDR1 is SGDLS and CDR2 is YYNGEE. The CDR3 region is CASSVGTGGYKDEKLFF. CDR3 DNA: TGTGCCAGCAGCGTAGGGACAGGGGGTTATAAGGATGAAAAACTGTTTTTT.

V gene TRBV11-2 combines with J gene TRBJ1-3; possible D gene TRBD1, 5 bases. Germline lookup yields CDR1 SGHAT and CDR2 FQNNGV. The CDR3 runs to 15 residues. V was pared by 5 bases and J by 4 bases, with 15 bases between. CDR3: CASSLLGADGNTIYF. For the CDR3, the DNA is TGTGCCAGCAGCCTATTAGGGGCCGACGGAAACACCATATATTTT.

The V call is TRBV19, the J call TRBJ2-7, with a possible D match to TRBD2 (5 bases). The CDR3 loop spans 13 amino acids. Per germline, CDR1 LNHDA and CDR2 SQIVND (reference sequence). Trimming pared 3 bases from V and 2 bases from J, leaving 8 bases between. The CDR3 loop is CASSMVGAYEQYF. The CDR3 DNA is TGTGCCAGTAGTATGGTCGGGGCCTACGAGCAGTACTTC.

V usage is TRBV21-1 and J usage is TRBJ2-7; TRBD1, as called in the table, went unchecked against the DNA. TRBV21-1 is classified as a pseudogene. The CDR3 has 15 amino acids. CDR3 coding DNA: TGTGCCAGCAGCAAACTTGCAGGGGAGTGGTACGAGCAGTACTTC. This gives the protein CASSKLAGEWYEQYF.

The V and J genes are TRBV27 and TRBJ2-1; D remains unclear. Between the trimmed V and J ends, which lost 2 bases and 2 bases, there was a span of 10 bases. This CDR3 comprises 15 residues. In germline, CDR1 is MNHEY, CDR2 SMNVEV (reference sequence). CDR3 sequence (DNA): TGTGCCAGCAGTTTAGGTCCGGAGCCCTACAATGAGCAGTTCTTC. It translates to CASSLGPEPYNEQFF.

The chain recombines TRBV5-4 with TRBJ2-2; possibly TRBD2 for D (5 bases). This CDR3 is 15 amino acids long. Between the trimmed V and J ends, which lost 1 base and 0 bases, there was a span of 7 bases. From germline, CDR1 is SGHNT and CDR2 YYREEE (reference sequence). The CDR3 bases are TGTGCCAGCAGCTTGAAACTAGCGAACACCGGGGAGCTGTTTTTT. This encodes CASSLKLANTGELFF. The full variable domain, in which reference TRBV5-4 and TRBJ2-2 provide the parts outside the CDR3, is ETGVTQSPTHLIKTRGQQVTLRCSSQSGHNTVSWYQQALGQGPQFIFQYYREEENGRGNFPPRFSGLQFPNYSSELNVNALELDDSALYLCASSLKLANTGELFFGEGSRLTVL.

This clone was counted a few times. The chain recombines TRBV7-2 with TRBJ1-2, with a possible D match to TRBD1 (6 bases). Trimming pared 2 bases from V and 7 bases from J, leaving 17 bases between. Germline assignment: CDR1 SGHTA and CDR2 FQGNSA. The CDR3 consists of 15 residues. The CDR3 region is CASSLSGTNYPGYTF. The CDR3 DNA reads TGTGCCAGCAGCTTATCAGGGACAAACTATCCTGGCTACACCTTC.

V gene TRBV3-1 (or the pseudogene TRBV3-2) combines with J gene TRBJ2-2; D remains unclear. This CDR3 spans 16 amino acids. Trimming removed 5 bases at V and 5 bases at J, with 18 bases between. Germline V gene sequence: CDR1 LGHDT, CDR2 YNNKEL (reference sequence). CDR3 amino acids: CASSKNPGDLTGELFF. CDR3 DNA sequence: TGTGCCAGCAGCAAGAACCCAGGCGACCTTACCGGGGAGCTGTTTTTT.

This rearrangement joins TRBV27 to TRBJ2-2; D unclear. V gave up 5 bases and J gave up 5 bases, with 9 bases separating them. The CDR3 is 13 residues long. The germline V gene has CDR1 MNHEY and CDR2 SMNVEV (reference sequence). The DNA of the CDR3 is TGTGCCAGCAGTAACTCCGGGACCGGGGAGCTGTTTTTT. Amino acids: CASSNSGTGELFF.

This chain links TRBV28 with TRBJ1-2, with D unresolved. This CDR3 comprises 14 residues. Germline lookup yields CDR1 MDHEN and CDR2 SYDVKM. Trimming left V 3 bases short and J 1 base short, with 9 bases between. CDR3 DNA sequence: TGTGCCAGCAGTTTGAATTTGGATAACTATGGCTACACCTTC. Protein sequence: CASSLNLDNYGYTF.

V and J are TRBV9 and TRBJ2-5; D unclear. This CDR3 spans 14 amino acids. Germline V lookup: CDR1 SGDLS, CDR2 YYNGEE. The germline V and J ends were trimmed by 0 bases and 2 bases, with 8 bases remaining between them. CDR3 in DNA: TGTGCCAGCAGCGTAGAGGCAGTACAAGAGACCCAGTACTTC. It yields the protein CASSVEAVQETQYF.

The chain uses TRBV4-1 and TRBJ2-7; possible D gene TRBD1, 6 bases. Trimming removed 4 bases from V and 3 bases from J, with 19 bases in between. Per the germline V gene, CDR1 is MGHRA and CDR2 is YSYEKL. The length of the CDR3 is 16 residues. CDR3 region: CASSLVHGTRGYEQYF. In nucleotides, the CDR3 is TGCGCCAGCAGCCTCGTCCACGGGACACGGGGCTACGAGCAGTACTTC.

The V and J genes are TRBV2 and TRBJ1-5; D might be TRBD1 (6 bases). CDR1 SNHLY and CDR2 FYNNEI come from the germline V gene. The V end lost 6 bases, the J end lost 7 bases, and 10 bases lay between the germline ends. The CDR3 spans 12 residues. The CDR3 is CASRAGGQPQHF. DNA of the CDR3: TGTGCCAGCAGGGCGGGGGGCCAGCCCCAGCATTTT.

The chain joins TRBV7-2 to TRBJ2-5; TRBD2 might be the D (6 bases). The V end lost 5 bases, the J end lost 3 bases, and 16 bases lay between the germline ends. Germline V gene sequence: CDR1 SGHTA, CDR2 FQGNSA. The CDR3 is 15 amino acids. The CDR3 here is CASSPGLGGKETQYF. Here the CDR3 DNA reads TGTGCCAGCAGCCCAGGTCTCGGCGGGAAAGAGACCCAGTACTTC.

CDR3 nucleotide sequence: TGTGCCATCAGTGGGACAGGGGAACATCAGCCCCAGCATTTT. Protein: CAISGTGEHQPQHF. The rearrangement links TRBV10-3 to TRBJ1-5, with 9 bases that match TRBD1. Per germline, CDR1 ENHRY and CDR2 SYGVKD. The ends lost 4 bases at V and 5 bases at J; junction bases unmatched: 3. CDR3 size: 14 residues.

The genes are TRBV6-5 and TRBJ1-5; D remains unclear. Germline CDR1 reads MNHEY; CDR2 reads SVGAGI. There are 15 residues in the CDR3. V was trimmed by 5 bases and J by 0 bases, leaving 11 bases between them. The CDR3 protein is CASSRVSSSNQPQHF. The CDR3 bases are TGTGCCAGCAGTCGAGTTTCAAGTAGCAATCAGCCCCAGCATTTT.

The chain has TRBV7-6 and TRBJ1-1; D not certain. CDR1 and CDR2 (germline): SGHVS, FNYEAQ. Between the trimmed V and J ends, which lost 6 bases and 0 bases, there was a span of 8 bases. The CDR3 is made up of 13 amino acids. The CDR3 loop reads CASRSDMNTEAFF. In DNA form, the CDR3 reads TGTGCCAGCAGATCGGATATGAACACTGAAGCTTTCTTT.

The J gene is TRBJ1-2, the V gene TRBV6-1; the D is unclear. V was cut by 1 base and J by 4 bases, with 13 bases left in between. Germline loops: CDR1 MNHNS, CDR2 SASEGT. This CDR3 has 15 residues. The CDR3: CASSEGVGIPYGYTF. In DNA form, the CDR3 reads TGTGCCAGCAGTGAAGGCGTGGGCATTCCCTATGGCTACACCTTC.

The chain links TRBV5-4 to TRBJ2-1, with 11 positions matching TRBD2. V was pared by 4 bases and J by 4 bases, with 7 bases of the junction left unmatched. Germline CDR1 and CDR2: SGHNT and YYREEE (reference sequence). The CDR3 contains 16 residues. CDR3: CASSGTPSGRYNEQFF. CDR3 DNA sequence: TGTGCCAGCAGCGGTACCCCTAGCGGGAGGTACAATGAGCAGTTCTTC.